This T cell receptor beta chain came from a study of beta chain features in type 1 diabetes. General study findings and limits: All four CD4+ subsets of Type 1 diabetes patients contained TCRB CDR3s that were moderately but significantly shorter. VDJ junctions sequenced from type 1 diabetes patients showed fewer insertions and more deletions.

Trimming cost V 5 bases and J 0 bases; bases outside gene matches: 4. Germline V gives CDR1 SGHTA, CDR2 FQGNSA. The CDR3 has 15 residues. As concerns this clone: Its antigen is unidentified.

Reverse transcribing all isolated RNA meant expressed TCRB transcripts were sequenced. Here immunoSEQ multiplex PCR was the method, and the copy in TCRdb shows in-frame clones only, minus some. The repertoire holds over 600,000 clones, with approximately 13% as singletons. The receptor was isolated from a man between 25 and 39 years old with type 1 diabetes. The V gene is TRBV7-2, the J gene TRBJ2-3; 8 nucleotides line up with TRBD2. Sequencing input: naive CD4+ T cells from blood. This chain's CDR3 is CASSITSGSTDTQYF. The CDR3 DNA reads as TGTGCCAGCAGCATTACTAGCGGAAGCACAGATACGCAGTATTTT.